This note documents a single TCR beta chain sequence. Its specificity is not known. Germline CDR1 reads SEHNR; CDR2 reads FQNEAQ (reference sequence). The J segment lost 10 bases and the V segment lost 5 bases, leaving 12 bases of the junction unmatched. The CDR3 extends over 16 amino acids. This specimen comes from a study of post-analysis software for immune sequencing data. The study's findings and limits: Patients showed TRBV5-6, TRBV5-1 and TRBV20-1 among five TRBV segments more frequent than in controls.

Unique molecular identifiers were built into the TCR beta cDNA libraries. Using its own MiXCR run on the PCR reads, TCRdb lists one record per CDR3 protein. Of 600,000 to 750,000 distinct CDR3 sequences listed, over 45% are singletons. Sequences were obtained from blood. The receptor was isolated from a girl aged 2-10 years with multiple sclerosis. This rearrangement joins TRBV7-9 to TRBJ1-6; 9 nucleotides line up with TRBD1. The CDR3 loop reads CASSQSGQGRGSPLHF. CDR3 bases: TGTGCCAGCAGCCAGTCGGGACAGGGAAGGGGCTCACCCCTCCACTTT.